A single sample is the source of the 16 T cell receptor beta chains below, sequenced in a study of T cell repertoires in cytomegalovirus infection. TCRdb reanalysed the reads using MiXCR and keeps one entry per CDR3 protein. Of roughly 320,000 distinct CDR3 sequences in the sample, 8% to 10% were seen once. The specimen was PBMCs. The receptor source for this set is a human donor in good health (CMV status not recorded). Some clones in this sample may be carry-over from other donors' samples.

This clonotype appeared a few times. This chain uses TRBV2 with TRBJ2-1; 15 nucleotides line up with TRBD2. This CDR3 is 17 amino acids long. Trimming cost V 5 bases and J 5 bases; bases outside gene matches: 7. Germline CDR1 SNHLY, CDR2 FYNNEI. The CDR3 bases are TGTGCCAGCAGTTCCTCCGGGACTAGCGGGGGGAACAATGAGCAGTTCTTC. This codes for CASSSSGTSGGNNEQFF.

The gene calls are TRBV7-2 and TRBJ2-1; 7 positions match TRBD2. Germline CDR1 reads SGHTA; CDR2 reads FQGNSA. The trim removed 5 bases at V and 4 bases at J, leaving 8 bases unmatched. The CDR3 spans 15 residues. CDR3 coding DNA: TGTGCCAGCAGCCTCGGGGGGAGGGGTTACAATGAGCAGTTCTTC. Its protein product is CASSLGGRGYNEQFF.

The rearrangement joins TRBV19 to TRBJ1-5; D gene unclear. Trimming took 3 bases from V and 6 from J, leaving 12 bases between them. The germline gives CDR1 LNHDA, CDR2 SQIVND (reference sequence). This CDR3 has 14 residues. Here the CDR3 reads CASSIKTSSQPQHF. The CDR3 region has the DNA TGTGCCAGTAGTATTAAGACGTCTAGTCAGCCCCAGCATTTT.

The rearrangement uses TRBV7-2 and TRBJ2-1; D is unresolved. Deletions cut 1 base from V and 2 bases from J, with 12 bases between. This CDR3 is built from 16 residues. Germline CDR1 is SGHTA and CDR2 is FQGNSA. The chain's CDR3 is CASSLVGANTYNEQFF. The CDR3 DNA follows: TGTGCCAGCAGCTTAGTTGGTGCAAATACCTACAATGAGCAGTTCTTC.

This chain links TRBV27 with TRBJ1-1; 8 bases are a match to TRBD1. The CDR3 sequence is 14 residues long. Germline lookup yields CDR1 MNHEY and CDR2 SMNVEV (reference sequence). With 4 bases clipped from V and 7 bases from J, the junction kept 8 bases outside the gene matches. Here the CDR3 DNA reads TGTGCCAGCAGTTCGACAGGGGTGATAATTGAAGCTTTCTTT. Protein: CASSSTGVIIEAFF.

This clonotype appeared many times. This chain connects TRBV7-2 to TRBJ2-7; D remains ambiguous. The CDR3 is made up of 13 amino acids. Germline V gene sequence: CDR1 SGHTA, CDR2 FQGNSA. Deletions cut 0 bases from V and 4 bases from J, with 7 bases between. The CDR3 DNA reads TGTGCCAGCAGCTTAGCCTACGGATACGAGCAGTACTTC. It encodes CASSLAYGYEQYF.

This chain uses TRBV28 with TRBJ1-1, with 8 bases matching TRBD1. The CDR3 has 16 residues. J lost 1 base, V lost 7 bases, and 11 bases had no gene match. Germline V lookup: CDR1 MDHEN, CDR2 SYDVKM. Written as DNA, the CDR3 is TGTGCCAGCATTCCGACCCACGGGACAGGGAACACTGAAGCTTTCTTT. This translates into CASIPTHGTGNTEAFF.

The J gene is TRBJ2-2, the V gene TRBV28; D is unclear. The germline gives CDR1 MDHEN, CDR2 SYDVKM. The CDR3 runs 14 residues. Trimming took 8 bases from V and 5 from J, leaving 15 bases between them. Here the CDR3 reads CASGLPRPTGELFF. The DNA for the CDR3 is TGTGCCAGCGGCCTACCCCGGCCAACCGGGGAGCTGTTTTTT.

This chain uses TRBV10-3 with TRBJ2-1, with 8 bases lining up with TRBD1. Unmatched junction bases numbered 8, after V lost 10 bases and J lost 0 bases. CDR1 and CDR2 from the germline V gene are ENHRY and SYGVKD. This CDR3 is built from 15 residues. CDR3 nucleotide sequence: TGTGCCACGTCGGACAGGGCGCGCTCCTACAATGAGCAGTTCTTC. Its protein is CATSDRARSYNEQFF.

This clonotype was counted many times. The chain uses TRBV6-2 or TRBV6-3 and TRBJ1-1; D remains unclear. V shed 1 base and J shed 4 bases, with 7 bases lying between them. This CDR3 has 13 residues. In germline, CDR1 is MNHEY, CDR2 SVGEGT. As DNA, the CDR3 is TGTGCCAGCAGTTACTTTTCAACCACTGAAGCTTTCTTT. This sequence encodes CASSYFSTTEAFF.

The chain couples TRBV6-8 to TRBJ1-1, with a tentative D call TRBD1 (5 bases). CDR1 and CDR2 (germline): MNHGY, SAAAGT. Trimming removed 3 bases at V and 7 bases at J, with 18 bases between. The CDR3 has 15 amino acids. The CDR3 loop reads CASSYPGTARGEAFF. The CDR3 DNA reads TGTGCCAGCAGTTATCCCGGGACGGCCCGAGGTGAAGCTTTCTTT.

In its sample, this clonotype was seen many times. The chain is built from TRBV7-2 and TRBJ2-1; 8 nucleotides align to TRBD2. Germline V gene sequence: CDR1 SGHTA, CDR2 FQGNSA. V was clipped by 1 base and J by 0 bases; unmatched bases: 20. There are 22 residues in the CDR3. CDR3 residues: CASSLERVSWSSGRYSYNEQFF. DNA of the CDR3: TGTGCCAGCAGCTTAGAGCGAGTCTCTTGGTCTAGCGGGCGATACTCCTACAATGAGCAGTTCTTC.

This clonotype was seen a handful of times. The V gene is TRBV7-3, the J gene TRBJ2-2; D unclear. V shed 7 bases and J shed 0 bases, with 12 bases lying between them. The CDR3 runs to 15 residues. CDR1 is SGHTA and CDR2 is FQGTGA in the germline V gene. The CDR3 DNA sequence: TGTGCCAGCACACAGTCTGGTACGAACACCGGGGAGCTGTTTTTT. The encoded protein is CASTQSGTNTGELFF. Filled out from reference TRBV7-3 and TRBJ2-2, the complete variable domain reads GAGVSQTPSNKVTEKGKYVELRCDPISGHTALYWYRQSLGQGPEFLIYFQGTGAADDSGLPNDRFFAVRPEGSVSTLKIQRTERGDSAVYLCASTQSGTNTGELFFGEGSRLTVL.

The chain is built from TRBV11-2 and TRBJ1-2; possibly TRBD1 for D (5 bases). The length of the CDR3 is 15 residues. Germline lookup yields CDR1 SGHAT and CDR2 FQNNGV. Between the trimmed V and J ends, which lost 5 bases and 4 bases, there was a span of 17 bases. This CDR3 is CASSGRRNGGYGYTF. The CDR3 nucleotides are TGTGCCAGCAGCGGTAGAAGGAACGGGGGCTATGGCTACACCTTC.

The rearrangement joins TRBV4-3 to TRBJ2-1; TRBD2 matches 9 bases. Trimming removed 0 bases from V and 4 bases from J; junction bases left unmatched: 1. Germline V gene data show CDR1 as LGHNA and CDR2 as YSLEER. CDR3 length: 15 amino acids. The chain's CDR3 is CASSQETSGYNEQFF. In DNA, the CDR3 is TGCGCCAGCAGCCAAGAGACTAGCGGATACAATGAGCAGTTCTTC.

There are many counts of this clonotype. The chain carries TRBV12-3 or TRBV12-4 and TRBJ2-2, with D tentatively TRBD2 (6 bases). The CDR3 runs to 16 residues. Trimming removed 4 bases at V and 6 bases at J, with 18 bases between. This chain's CDR3 is CASSSSWRVASGELFF. The CDR3 DNA sequence: TGTGCCAGCAGTTCCTCGTGGAGGGTGGCTTCCGGGGAGCTGTTTTTT.